This TCR beta chain came from a study of OX40 agonist ivuxolimab in advanced cancers. Study as a whole: Ivuxolimab, an antibody that agonizes OX40 (CD134), was administered to the patients. A diagnosis of hepatocellular carcinoma, melanoma, renal cell or head and neck cancer was present in dose-escalation patients. Dosing consisted of intravenous ivuxolimab at 0.01 to 10 mg/kg every 2 weeks.

Regarding this clone: Its target is not known.

General observations from the study: A proportion of nonresponders additionally exhibited low normalized T-cell clonal expansion.

Profiled with immunoSEQ multiplex PCR; TCRdb holds only in-frame clones, not every one. The sample consists of around 79,000 clones, 88% of them appearing once. Per the germline V gene, CDR1 is SQVTM and CDR2 is ANQGSEA. V lost 6 bases to trimming and J lost 5 bases, with 16 bases between them. This CDR3 contains 13 residues. The gene calls are TRBV29-1 and TRBJ1-1, with D unclear. Specimen: CD4+ or CD8+ T cells sorted from blood, collected in a trial of the OX40 agonist ivuxolimab. This TCR was sampled from an adult with an advanced solid tumor such as melanoma, head and neck, liver or kidney cancer. The CDR3 DNA sequence: TGCAGCGTCACACTCCACTCGGGGACTGAAGCTTTCTTT. It encodes CSVTLHSGTEAFF.